The 13 T cell receptor beta chains given below trace back to one sample, sequenced in a study of T cells in Graves' hyperthyroidism and ophthalmopathy. There were TCR beta CDR3 regions amplified from RNA transcripts. The primer set for the first-round RT-PCR of the TCR CDR3 was HTBI. One entry per CDR3 protein results from TCRdb running MiXCR on the multiplex PCR reads. The sample shows fewer than 250,000 distinct CDR3 sequences, 15% to 20% of them seen only once. Source material: blood. The receptors derive from a man in his fifties or sixties with Graves' hyperthyroidism.

V gene TRBV7-3 combines with J gene TRBJ2-3; weak D call: TRBD2 (6 bases). The germline V gene encodes CDR1 SGHTA and CDR2 FQGTGA. The CDR3 has 12 residues. The V end lost 3 bases, the J end lost 10 bases, and 11 bases lay between the germline ends. The CDR3 coding sequence is TGTGCCAGCAGCTTCGGCGGGAAGGCGCAGTATTTT. Encoded protein: CASSFGGKAQYF.

The chain has TRBV11-1 and TRBJ2-1; a possible D gene is TRBD2 (6 bases). Looked up from germline, CDR1 is SGHAT and CDR2 is FQDESV (reference sequence). Between the trimmed V and J ends, which lost 1 base and 5 bases, there was a span of 9 bases. The CDR3 has 14 amino acids. The CDR3 coding sequence is TGTGCCAGCAGCTTAGGGGGGGATAACAATGAGCAGTTCTTC. As protein: CASSLGGDNNEQFF.

V usage is TRBV20-1 and J usage is TRBJ2-3; 12 positions match TRBD2. The CDR3 totals 15 residues. Germline V lookup: CDR1 DFQATT, CDR2 SNEGSKA (reference sequence). J gave up 4 bases and V 5 bases, and 7 bases lay outside the gene matches. This CDR3 reads CSAPGTSGLADTQYF. The DNA of the CDR3 is TGCAGTGCTCCGGGGACTAGCGGGCTCGCAGATACGCAGTATTTT.

This clonotype was recorded many times. CDR3 protein: CASSRTSGSPYNEQFF. CDR3 sequence (DNA): TGTGCCAGCAGTCGGACTAGCGGGAGTCCCTACAATGAGCAGTTCTTC. The chain is built from TRBV28 and TRBJ2-1; 13 bases agree with TRBD2. The CDR3 is 16 amino acids. Germline trimming cut 5 bases from V and 2 bases from J; bases unmatched to any gene: 3. Looked up from germline, CDR1 is MDHEN and CDR2 is SYDVKM.

This clonotype was observed a handful of times. The chain uses TRBV7-3 and TRBJ2-3, with TRBD2 matching 8 bases. The CDR3 sequence is 16 residues long. Germline V lookup: CDR1 SGHTA, CDR2 FQGTGA. J gave up 5 bases and V 5 bases, and 12 bases lay outside the gene matches. CDR3 DNA: TGTGCCAGCAGCCCGGGGACTAGTCGAAGTATAGATACGCAGTATTTT. Protein: CASSPGTSRSIDTQYF. The entire variable domain, with the rest obtained from reference TRBV7-3 and TRBJ2-3, is as follows: GAGVSQTPSNKVTEKGKYVELRCDPISGHTALYWYRQSLGQGPEFLIYFQGTGAADDSGLPNDRFFAVRPEGSVSTLKIQRTERGDSAVYLCASSPGTSRSIDTQYFGPGTRLTVL.

Only a few counts were recorded for this clonotype. The chain employs TRBV4-2 and TRBJ2-3; 7 nucleotides line up with TRBD2. Germline V gene sequence: CDR1 LGHNA, CDR2 YNFKEQ. Trimming removed 0 bases from V and 2 bases from J; junction bases left unmatched: 2. This CDR3 contains 15 residues. CDR3 in amino acids: CASSQEGGYTDTQYF. The CDR3 DNA reads TGTGCCAGCAGCCAAGAGGGAGGGTACACAGATACGCAGTATTTT.

With respect to this clonotype: One junction end does not reproduce the germline sequence, and a read error may be involved. The chain combines TRBV12-3 or TRBV12-4 with TRBJ2-1, with 14 bases identical to TRBD2. The CDR3 extends over 14 amino acids. CDR3 bases: TGTGCCAGCAGCCAGGGACTAGCGGGAGTGTATGGGATCTTC. It yields the protein CASSQGLAGVYGIF.

This clonotype was seen at least ten times. The V and J genes are TRBV6-1 and TRBJ2-7, with 9 bases aligning to TRBD1. This CDR3 has 14 residues. The J segment lost 5 bases and the V segment lost 2 bases, leaving 4 bases of the junction unmatched. Germline V gene data show CDR1 as MNHNS and CDR2 as SASEGT. CDR3 sequence: CASSEYRGLNEQYF. The CDR3, as DNA: TGTGCCAGCAGTGAATACAGGGGGCTCAACGAGCAGTACTTC.

This clonotype was observed a few times. The chain is built from TRBV3-1 and TRBJ1-2, with D unclear. The V gene's germline CDR1 is LGHDT and CDR2 YNNKEL (reference sequence). Trimming stripped 2 bases from V and 8 bases from J, with 12 bases between. The CDR3 spans 13 residues. CDR3 residues: CASSQMVAGGYTF. The DNA for the CDR3 is TGTGCCAGCAGCCAAATGGTCGCTGGAGGCTACACCTTC.

Details on this clonotype: A read error may explain this, as a much larger clone is one base away. This chain joins TRBV20-1 and TRBJ2-5, with TRBD2 matching 7 bases. The J call is uncertain, as TRBJ2-1 better fits the DNA end. CDR1 DFQATT and CDR2 SNEGSKA come from the germline V gene (reference sequence). The CDR3 extends over 14 amino acids. CDR3 amino acids: CSARKGSGQETQFF. The CDR3 coding sequence is TGCAGTGCTAGAAAAGGTAGCGGGCAAGAGACCCAGTTCTTC.

The gene calls are TRBV18 and TRBJ2-7; D gene unclear. The CDR3 runs 16 residues. Germline V gives CDR1 KGHSH, CDR2 LQKENI. V lost 3 bases and J lost 4, with 19 bases in between. In DNA, the CDR3 is TGTGCCAGCTCACCCCCCAAAAGCCGGTTGGGGTACGAGCAGTACTTC. Protein: CASSPPKSRLGYEQYF.

The sample holds many counts of this clonotype. The chain employs TRBV7-9 and TRBJ2-7; 8 bases align to TRBD1. Looked up from germline, CDR1 is SEHNR and CDR2 is FQNEAQ (reference sequence). The CDR3 sequence is 12 residues long. Trimming at V came to 5 bases and at J to 7 bases, leaving 4 bases not matched to a gene. The DNA of the CDR3 is TGTGCCAGCAGCCAGGACAGGGAAGAGCAGTACTTC. Translated: CASSQDREEQYF.

This chain uses TRBV18 with TRBJ1-1; 7 positions agree with TRBD1. The V segment lost 6 bases and the J segment 0 bases; nucleotides outside the gene matches: 7. CDR1 is KGHSH and CDR2 is LQKENI in the germline V gene. This CDR3 region has 15 residues. CDR3 protein: CASSPTGTMNTEAFF. Written as DNA, the CDR3 is TGTGCCAGCTCCCCGACAGGGACAATGAACACTGAAGCTTTCTTT.